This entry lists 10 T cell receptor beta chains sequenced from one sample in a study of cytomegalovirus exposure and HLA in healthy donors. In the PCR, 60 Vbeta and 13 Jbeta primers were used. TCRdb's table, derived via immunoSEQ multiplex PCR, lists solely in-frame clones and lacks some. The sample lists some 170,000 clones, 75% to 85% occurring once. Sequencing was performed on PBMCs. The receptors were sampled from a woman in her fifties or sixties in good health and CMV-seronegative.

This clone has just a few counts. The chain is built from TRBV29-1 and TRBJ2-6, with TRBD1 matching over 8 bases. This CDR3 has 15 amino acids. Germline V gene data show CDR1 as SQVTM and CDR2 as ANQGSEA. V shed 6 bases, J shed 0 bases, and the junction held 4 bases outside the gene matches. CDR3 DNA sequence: TGCAGCGTCCTGACAGGGGCCTCTGGGGCCAACGTCCTGACTTTC. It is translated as CSVLTGASGANVLTF.

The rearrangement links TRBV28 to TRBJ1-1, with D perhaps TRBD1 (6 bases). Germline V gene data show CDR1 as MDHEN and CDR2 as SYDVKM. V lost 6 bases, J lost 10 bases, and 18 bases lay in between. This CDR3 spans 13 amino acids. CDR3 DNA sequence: TGTGCCAGCAGCACCACAGGGTTTAAAGCAGCTTTCTTT. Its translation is CASSTTGFKAAFF.

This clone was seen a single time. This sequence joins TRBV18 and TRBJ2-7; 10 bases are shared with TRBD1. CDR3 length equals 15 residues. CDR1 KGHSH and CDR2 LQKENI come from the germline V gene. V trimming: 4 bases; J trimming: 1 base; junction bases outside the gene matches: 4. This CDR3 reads CASSLRQGASYEQYF. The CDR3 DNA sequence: TGTGCCAGCTCACTGAGACAGGGGGCATCCTACGAGCAGTACTTC.

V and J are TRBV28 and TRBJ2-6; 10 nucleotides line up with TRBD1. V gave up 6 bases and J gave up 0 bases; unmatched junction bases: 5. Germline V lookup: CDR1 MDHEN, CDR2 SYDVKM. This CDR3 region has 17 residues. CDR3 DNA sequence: TGTGCCAGCAGGACAGGGGGCGCAAGCTCTGGGGCCAACGTCCTGACTTTC. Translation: CASRTGGASSGANVLTF.

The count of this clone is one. The CDR3 protein is CASSVGPSGGPRVGELFF. For the CDR3, the DNA is TGTGCCAGCAGCGTAGGCCCCAGCGGGGGCCCTCGGGTCGGGGAGCTGTTTTTT. The chain couples TRBV9 to TRBJ2-2; TRBD2 matches 8 bases. CDR1 and CDR2 from the germline V gene are SGDLS and YYNGEE. V was pared by 0 bases and J by 7 bases, with 14 bases of the junction left unmatched. The CDR3 loop spans 18 amino acids.

CDR3 amino acids: CASSYIQGTQPQHF. The CDR3, as DNA: TGTGCCAGCAGTTACATACAGGGAACTCAGCCCCAGCATTTT. The chain has TRBV6-6 and TRBJ1-5, with D maybe TRBD1 (6 bases). Trimming left V 2 bases short and J 6 bases short, with 11 bases between. The germline CDR1 and CDR2 sequences are MNHNY and SVGAGI (reference sequence). The CDR3 runs to 14 residues.

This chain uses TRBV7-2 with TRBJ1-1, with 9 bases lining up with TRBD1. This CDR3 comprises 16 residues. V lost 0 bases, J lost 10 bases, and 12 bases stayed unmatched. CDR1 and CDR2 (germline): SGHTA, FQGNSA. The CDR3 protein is CASSLALSLGQGGAFF. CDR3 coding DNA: TGTGCCAGCAGCTTAGCGCTATCATTGGGACAGGGTGGAGCTTTCTTT.

CDR3 residues: CASRLQGSQPQHF. DNA for the CDR3: TGTGCCAGCAGATTACAGGGGAGTCAGCCCCAGCATTTT. The chain is built from TRBV6-6 and TRBJ1-5; 7 nucleotides align to TRBD1. The V gene's germline CDR1 is MNHNY and CDR2 SVGAGI (reference sequence). The CDR3 covers 13 residues. Unmatched junction bases numbered 5, after V lost 6 bases and J lost 6 bases.

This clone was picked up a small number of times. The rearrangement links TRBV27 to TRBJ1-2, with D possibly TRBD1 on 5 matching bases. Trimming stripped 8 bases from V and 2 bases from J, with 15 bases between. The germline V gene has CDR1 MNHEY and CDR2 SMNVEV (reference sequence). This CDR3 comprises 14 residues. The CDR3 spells CASWQGSLNYGYTF. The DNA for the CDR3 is TGTGCCAGCTGGCAGGGATCTTTGAACTATGGCTACACCTTC.

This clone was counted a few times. CDR3 DNA: TGTGCCAGCTCACCGTCGTTTGGAGCGGACGGCGCCGGTGGAAACACCATATATTTT. Amino acids: CASSPSFGADGAGGNTIYF. This chain connects TRBV18 to TRBJ1-3; D remains unclear. Per the germline V gene, CDR1 is KGHSH and CDR2 is LQKENI. V shed 3 bases and J shed 3 bases, with 24 bases lying between them. The CDR3 has 19 residues.